This TCR beta chain stems from a study of T cell changes during pregnancy in multiple sclerosis. The CDR3 consists of 16 residues. Germline V gene lookup returns CDR1 SGDLS and CDR2 YYNGEE. Trimming cost V 0 bases and J 0 bases, with 12 bases left between them. Sequencing was performed with immunoSEQ multiplex PCR; in TCRdb, only in-frame clones are kept and a portion is missing. The top ten clones hold 3% of a sample with approximately 48,000 clones, roughly 90% of them seen once. Material: CD8+ T cells from peripheral blood mononuclear cells, obtained before pregnancy. The J gene is TRBJ1-2, the V gene TRBV9; D not resolved. The TCR originated in a female donor with multiple sclerosis, enrolled in a pregnancy study. CDR3 in DNA: TGTGCCAGCAGCGTAGTAACGAGTCTTACTAACTATGGCTACACCTTC. Protein sequence: CASSVVTSLTNYGYTF.